Following are 8 T cell receptor beta chains from one sample sequenced in a study of T cell responses to AZD1222 COVID-19 vaccine. Produced via immunoSEQ multiplex PCR; TCRdb's table is partial and in-frame only. The repertoire holds roughly 120,000 clones, with roughly 87% as singletons. The input for sequencing was peripheral blood, taken on day 0 of AZD1222 vaccination. The source of these receptors is an adult in good health.

The CDR3 DNA follows: TGTGCCAGTAAAATGGGCTCTAACTATGGCTACACCTTC. The encoded protein is CASKMGSNYGYTF. This chain links TRBV19 with TRBJ1-2; D ambiguous. V lost 7 bases and J lost 0, with 9 bases in between. This CDR3 comprises 13 residues. Germline V gene sequence: CDR1 LNHDA, CDR2 SQIVND (reference sequence).

The chain combines TRBV19 with TRBJ1-2; TRBD1 is a possible D gene (6 bases). Trimming shortened V by 11 bases and J by 9 bases, and 19 bases separated the two germline ends. CDR3 length: 12 residues. Germline V CDR1 and CDR2: LNHDA, SQIVND (reference sequence). The CDR3 protein is CAGSGTPNSYTF. In nucleotides, the CDR3 is TGTGCCGGCTCCGGGACACCGAACAGCTACACCTTC.

The CDR3 is CASRDSPYEQYF. CDR3 coding DNA: TGTGCCAGCCGGGACTCCCCCTACGAGCAGTACTTC. The chain carries TRBV6-5 and TRBJ2-7, with a weak D call TRBD2 (6 bases). The CDR3 is 12 amino acids. Germline V gene sequence: CDR1 MNHEY, CDR2 SVGAGI. V was trimmed by 8 bases and J by 2 bases, leaving 10 bases between them.

This rearrangement joins TRBV7-2 to TRBJ2-7; 8 nucleotides match TRBD2. The V gene's germline CDR1 is SGHTA and CDR2 FQGNSA. The ends lost 1 base at V and 3 bases at J; junction bases unmatched: 14. CDR3 length: 18 amino acids. For the CDR3, the DNA is TGTGCCAGCAGCTTAGTTTTATCTGGGACTAGGGAAGACTACGAGCAGTACTTC. Translated, it gives CASSLVLSGTREDYEQYF.

V and J are TRBV10-3 and TRBJ1-5; TRBD1 aligns across 10 bases. CDR1 and CDR2 (germline): ENHRY, SYGVKD. The CDR3 runs to 16 residues. After removal of 4 bases from V and 6 bases from J, the junction contained 9 bases not matched to a gene. CDR3 region: CAISAGEDRGVQPQHF. The CDR3 DNA reads as TGTGCCATCAGTGCGGGGGAGGACAGGGGGGTTCAGCCCCAGCATTTT.

The genes are TRBV30 and TRBJ1-2; possibly TRBD1 for D (5 bases). CDR3 length: 14 residues. Germline V gene sequence: CDR1 GTSNPN, CDR2 SVGIG (reference sequence). V gave up 4 bases and J gave up 7 bases, with 19 bases separating them. This chain's CDR3 is CAWTYEEGRVGYTF. Here the CDR3 DNA reads TGTGCCTGGACTTACGAGGAGGGGCGGGTTGGCTACACCTTC.

This rearrangement joins TRBV2 to TRBJ2-7; possibly TRBD2 for D (5 bases). The germline V and J ends were trimmed by 7 bases and 3 bases, with 19 bases remaining between them. From germline, CDR1 is SNHLY and CDR2 FYNNEI. The length of the CDR3 is 15 residues. Written as DNA, the CDR3 is TGTGCCAGCAACCTCCCGGGTCGGGGAGACTACGAGCAGTACTTC. Its translation is CASNLPGRGDYEQYF.

This chain joins TRBV12-3 or TRBV12-4 and TRBJ1-2; 7 bases fit TRBD1. V lost 5 bases, J lost 7 bases, and 7 bases stayed unmatched. The CDR3 is made up of 13 amino acids. This chain's CDR3 is CASSQQGIGGYTF. The CDR3 bases are TGTGCCAGCAGTCAACAGGGGATAGGTGGCTACACCTTC.